This passage covers 19 T cell receptor beta chains from one sample sequenced in a study of cytomegalovirus exposure and HLA in healthy donors. The data were produced by immunoSEQ multiplex PCR, yet TCRdb's version contains in-frame clones alone and is incomplete. The data contain some 200,000 clones, approximately 83% of them singletons. Sample: PBMCs. These receptors all come from a woman between 18 and 29 years old in good health and CMV-seropositive.

The chain is built from TRBV4-3 and TRBJ2-1, with D maybe TRBD1 (6 bases). Trimming removed 2 bases at V and 2 bases at J, with 10 bases between. CDR3 length: 15 amino acids. Germline V gene sequence: CDR1 LGHNA, CDR2 YSLEER. The CDR3 spells CASSQSGTPYNEQFF. DNA for the CDR3: TGCGCCAGCAGCCAAAGTGGGACACCCTACAATGAGCAGTTCTTC.

CDR3: CASSTVSEQYF. In nucleotides, the CDR3 is TGTGCCAGCTCAACGGTCTCCGAGCAGTACTTC. The rearrangement links TRBV18 to TRBJ2-7; no clear D. CDR1 and CDR2 from the germline V gene are KGHSH and LQKENI. V was cut by 5 bases and J by 6 bases, with 8 bases left in between. CDR3 length: 11 amino acids.

This sequence joins TRBV4-2 and TRBJ2-7; 9 positions agree with TRBD1. CDR3 length equals 16 residues. CDR1 is LGHNA and CDR2 is YNFKEQ in the germline V gene. V lost 2 bases and J lost 6; bases outside the gene matches: 11. This CDR3 reads CASSQSAGQGWSEQYF. The CDR3 DNA sequence: TGTGCCAGCAGCCAATCGGCGGGACAGGGCTGGTCCGAGCAGTACTTC.

This sequence joins TRBV4-2 and TRBJ2-1; D call uncertain. V lost 3 bases and J 8 bases, leaving 8 bases between the germline ends. The CDR3 consists of 12 residues. CDR1 and CDR2 (germline): LGHNA, YNFKEQ. The CDR3 is CASSQSVHEQFF. CDR3 bases: TGTGCCAGCAGCCAGTCCGTCCATGAGCAGTTCTTC.

The CDR3 DNA follows: TGTGCCAGCAGTGAACAAGGGGGCTTTAGCAATCAGCCCCAGCATTTT. It yields the protein CASSEQGGFSNQPQHF. The chain joins TRBV6-1 to TRBJ1-5; TRBD1 agrees at 7 bases. In germline, CDR1 is MNHNS, CDR2 SASEGT. The junction had 4 bases not matched to a gene; V was cut back by 2 bases and J by 0 bases. CDR3 size: 16 residues.

The CDR3 here is CASSQRDSEDSPLHF. CDR3 in DNA: TGTGCCAGCAGCCAGAGGGACAGCGAGGATTCACCCCTCCACTTT. The J gene is TRBJ1-6, the V gene TRBV5-4, with 7 bases that match TRBD1. V lost 4 bases, J lost 8 bases, and 9 bases stayed unmatched. The CDR3 length is 15 residues. Germline-derived CDR1 and CDR2 are SGHNT and YYREEE (reference sequence).

The CDR3 here is CASSSHDRASYEQYF. For the CDR3, the DNA is TGTGCCAGCAGCTCCCACGACAGGGCCTCCTACGAGCAGTACTTC. V is TRBV13 and J is TRBJ2-7; TRBD1 aligns across 7 bases. CDR3 size: 15 residues. The V gene's germline CDR1 is PRHDT and CDR2 FYEKMQ (reference sequence). The V segment lost 4 bases and the J segment 0 bases; nucleotides outside the gene matches: 6.

The chain carries TRBV19 and TRBJ2-2; D might be TRBD2 (5 bases). The CDR3 runs 13 residues. V was cut by 10 bases and J by 2 bases, with 11 bases left in between. CDR1 LNHDA and CDR2 SQIVND come from the germline V gene (reference sequence). CDR3 amino acids: CATRRENTGELFF. Written as DNA, the CDR3 is TGTGCCACCCGACGGGAAAACACCGGGGAGCTGTTTTTT.

The chain has TRBV7-9 and TRBJ1-3, with D maybe TRBD1 (5 bases). V shed 6 bases and J shed 2 bases, with 8 bases lying between them. The CDR3 has 13 amino acids. Germline V gene data show CDR1 as SEHNR and CDR2 as FQNEAQ (reference sequence). The CDR3 nucleotides read TGTGCCAGCAGGTCGGGGGCTGGAAACACCATATATTTT. It is translated as CASRSGAGNTIYF.

The chain carries TRBV2 and TRBJ2-7; 7 bases match TRBD1. Germline V CDR1 and CDR2: SNHLY, FYNNEI. The CDR3 runs 16 residues. The V and J ends lost 6 bases and 7 bases, in that order; junction bases with no gene match: 18. CDR3 residues: CASRFRKGALLGEQYF. The CDR3 DNA reads as TGTGCCAGCAGGTTTCGAAAGGGGGCCCTACTTGGGGAGCAGTACTTC.

V is TRBV29-1 and J is TRBJ1-3, with a tentative D call TRBD1 (6 bases). The CDR3 sequence is 16 residues long. Trimming left V 6 bases short and J 0 bases short, with 18 bases between. Germline-derived CDR1 and CDR2 are SQVTM and ANQGSEA. Here the CDR3 DNA reads TGCAGCGTGGTACTCTGGGACAACCTCTCTGGAAACACCATATATTTT. It encodes CSVVLWDNLSGNTIYF.

The chain uses TRBV7-9 and TRBJ1-5; D might be TRBD1 (5 bases). V lost 5 bases and J 3 bases, leaving 11 bases between the germline ends. Germline V CDR1 and CDR2: SEHNR, FQNEAQ (reference sequence). The length of the CDR3 is 14 residues. CDR3 nucleotide sequence: TGTGCCAGCAGCGACGGGGGATTCAATCAGCCCCAGCATTTT. Translating gives CASSDGGFNQPQHF.

The V and J genes are TRBV9 and TRBJ2-4, with 8 bases identical to TRBD2. The junction had 6 bases not matched to a gene; V was cut back by 4 bases and J by 6 bases. The CDR3 covers 14 residues. Germline values: CDR1 SGDLS, CDR2 YYNGEE. CDR3 protein: CASSSGGAPNIQYF. The DNA of the CDR3 is TGTGCCAGCAGCTCCGGGGGGGCCCCAAACATTCAGTACTTC.

This chain uses TRBV2 with TRBJ2-7; no reliable D call. The CDR3 covers 15 residues. From germline, CDR1 is SNHLY and CDR2 FYNNEI. Trimming took 2 bases from V and 5 from J, leaving 16 bases between them. CDR3 loop: CASSEKITILHEQYF. The CDR3 DNA follows: TGTGCCAGCAGTGAAAAAATAACTATACTTCACGAGCAGTACTTC.

This sequence joins TRBV7-9 and TRBJ1-1; 12 bases are shared with TRBD1. Losses at the gene ends were 8 bases for V and 10 bases for J; bases not matched to a gene: 8. Germline V gene data show CDR1 as SEHNR and CDR2 as FQNEAQ (reference sequence). CDR3 length equals 13 residues. CDR3 DNA sequence: TGTGCCAGCCAGGGGACAGGGGGCTTAGGAGCTTTCTTT. Protein: CASQGTGGLGAFF.

The chain combines TRBV2 with TRBJ2-5; the D gene is possibly TRBD2 (6 bases). CDR1 is SNHLY and CDR2 is FYNNEI in the germline V gene. CDR3 length equals 14 residues. Trimming cost V 8 bases and J 1 base, with 14 bases left between them. The CDR3 protein is CASSNGGVQETQYF. CDR3 nucleotides: TGTGCCAGCTCGAACGGGGGTGTCCAAGAGACCCAGTACTTC.

This chain uses TRBV6-1 with TRBJ1-1; TRBD1 agrees at 9 bases. The length of the CDR3 is 14 residues. CDR1 MNHNS and CDR2 SASEGT come from the germline V gene. Losses at the gene ends were 8 bases for V and 0 bases for J; bases not matched to a gene: 4. This CDR3 reads CASSRDRVNTEAFF. The CDR3, as DNA: TGTGCCAGCTCTCGGGACAGGGTGAACACTGAAGCTTTCTTT.

This chain uses TRBV27 with TRBJ1-6; D call uncertain. Germline lookup yields CDR1 MNHEY and CDR2 SMNVEV (reference sequence). The CDR3 extends over 12 amino acids. V gave up 5 bases and J gave up 11 bases, with 10 bases separating them. The CDR3 nucleotides read TGTGCCAGCAGTGCACCCTCGGCACCCCTCCACTTT. Protein: CASSAPSAPLHF.

The chain carries TRBV7-2 and TRBJ1-1; TRBD1 is a possible D gene (6 bases). Trimming removed 1 base from V and 7 bases from J, with 10 bases in between. Germline V gives CDR1 SGHTA, CDR2 FQGNSA. There are 13 residues in the CDR3. CDR3 sequence reads: CASSLVQGGEAFF. In nucleotides, the CDR3 is TGTGCCAGCAGCTTAGTACAGGGCGGTGAAGCTTTCTTT. The full variable domain, completed using reference TRBV7-2 and TRBJ1-1, is GAGVSQSPSNKVTEKGKDVELRCDPISGHTALYWYRQSLGQGLEFLIYFQGNSAPDKSGLPSDRFSAERTGGSVSTLTIQRTQQEDSAVYLCASSLVQGGEAFFGQGTRLTVV.